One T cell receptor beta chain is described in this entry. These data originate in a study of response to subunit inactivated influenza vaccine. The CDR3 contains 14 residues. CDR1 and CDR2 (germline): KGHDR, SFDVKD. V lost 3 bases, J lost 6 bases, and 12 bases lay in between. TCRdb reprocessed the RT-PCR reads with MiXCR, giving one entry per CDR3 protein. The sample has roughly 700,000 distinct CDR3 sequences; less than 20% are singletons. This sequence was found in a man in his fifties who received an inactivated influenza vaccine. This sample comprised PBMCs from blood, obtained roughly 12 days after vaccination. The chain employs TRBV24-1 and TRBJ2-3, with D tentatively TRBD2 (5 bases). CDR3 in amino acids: CATSDLTREDTQYF. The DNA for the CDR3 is TGTGCCACCAGTGATCTCACAAGGGAGGATACGCAGTATTTT.